The present TCR beta chain was sequenced within a study of shared clonotypes between healthy human individuals. Donors comprised healthy HIV-negative adults lacking recent acute infections or vaccinations. To note about this clone: Antigen unknown.

Germline V gene sequence: CDR1 SGDLS, CDR2 YYNGEE. The CDR3 runs 15 residues. V lost 4 bases, J lost 12 bases, and 14 bases stayed unmatched. Study observations and caveats: Genetic and exposure-history diversity was limited by the few donors.

Each PCR replicate run on unsorted PBMC took in around 290 ng DNA, tens of thousands of T cell genomes. Data came from immunoSEQ multiplex PCR; TCRdb stores just in-frame clones and leaves some out. The sample consists of about half a million clones, 81% of them appearing once. The chain is built from TRBV9 and TRBJ2-1; 9 bases align to TRBD1. This TCR came from a woman aged 40 to 55 in good health. Some clones in this sample may be carry-over from other donors' samples. The sample taken for sequencing was PBMCs. Here the CDR3 reads CASSPGTGHWGVQFF. CDR3 nucleotide sequence: TGTGCCAGCAGCCCCGGGACAGGGCATTGGGGGGTGCAGTTCTTC.